Below, 10 T cell receptor beta chains from the same sample are listed, as sequenced in a study of identical twins. Using its own MiXCR run on the 5' RACE reads, TCRdb lists one record per CDR3 protein. The sample lists about 690,000 distinct CDR3 sequences, around 6% seen once, with around 1.9% in the top ten. Specimen: naive T cells sorted from blood. Every receptor here comes from a man aged 18 to 29 in good health.

This clonotype was seen many times. The chain recombines TRBV20-1 with TRBJ1-4; D call uncertain. The CDR3 extends over 15 amino acids. Per germline, CDR1 DFQATT and CDR2 SNEGSKA (reference sequence). V was trimmed by 0 bases and J by 0 bases, leaving 8 bases between them. The CDR3 loop reads CSARDRQPTNEKLFF. For the CDR3, the DNA is TGCAGTGCTAGAGATCGCCAGCCAACTAATGAAAAACTGTTTTTT.

This clonotype was seen repeatedly, ten times or more. The rearrangement joins TRBV15 to TRBJ2-6; 7 bases are a match to TRBD1. Germline CDR1 is LNHNV and CDR2 is YYDKDF (reference sequence). There are 19 residues in the CDR3. V gave up 1 base and J gave up 2 bases; unmatched junction bases: 11. CDR3 in DNA: TGTGCCACCAGCAGAGTCAGACAGGGTTCAAGCCCTGGGGCCAACGTCCTGACTTTC. Its translation: CATSRVRQGSSPGANVLTF. Full variable domain (missing parts from reference TRBV15 and TRBJ2-6): DAMVIQNPRYQVTQFGKPVTLSCSQTLNHNVMYWYQQKSSQAPKLLFHYYDKDFNNEADTPDNFQSRRPNTSFCFLDIRSPGLGDTAMYLCATSRVRQGSSPGANVLTFGAGSRLTVL.

There are many counts of this clonotype. CDR3 protein: CSVGARAKETQYF. The CDR3 DNA is TGCAGCGTTGGGGCCAGGGCCAAGGAGACCCAGTACTTC. The V and J genes are TRBV29-1 and TRBJ2-5; a possible D gene is TRBD1 (5 bases). This CDR3 comprises 13 residues. CDR1 and CDR2 from the germline V gene are SQVTM and ANQGSEA. The ends were cut back, 4 bases at V and 5 bases at J, with 14 bases in the middle. The variable domain in full, with the rest retrieved from reference TRBV29-1 and TRBJ2-5, is SAVISQKPSRDICQRGTSLTIQCQVDSQVTMMFWYRQQPGQSLTLIATANQGSEATYESGFVIDKFPISRPNLTFSTLTVSNMSPEDSSIYLCSVGARAKETQYFGPGTRLLVL.

This clonotype was observed a single time. V gene TRBV10-3 combines with J gene TRBJ2-1; D is undetermined. Germline loops: CDR1 ENHRY, CDR2 SYGVKD. The CDR3 length is 16 residues. Trimming shortened V by 0 bases and J by 5 bases, and 14 bases separated the two germline ends. For the CDR3, the DNA is TGTGCCATCAGTGAGTCGACGCGGTTGAAAAACAATGAGCAGTTCTTC. It encodes CAISESTRLKNNEQFF.

The rearrangement links TRBV30 to TRBJ2-1; 7 bases fit TRBD2. The J segment lost 10 bases and the V segment lost 1 base, leaving 13 bases of the junction unmatched. Germline V CDR1 and CDR2: GTSNPN, SVGIG (reference sequence). This CDR3 has 15 amino acids. The CDR3 sequence: CAWSGLAKPNAEQFF. Written as DNA, the CDR3 is TGTGCCTGGAGTGGACTAGCCAAACCCAACGCGGAGCAGTTCTTC.

In this sample, this clonotype turned up many times. The chain uses TRBV7-9 and TRBJ2-2, with TRBD1 matching over 10 bases. Germline assignment: CDR1 SEHNR and CDR2 FQNEAQ (reference sequence). The CDR3 runs to 15 residues. The V and J ends lost 8 bases and 5 bases, in that order; junction bases with no gene match: 8. This CDR3 is CASFIPGQGTGELFF. The CDR3 DNA reads as TGTGCCAGCTTTATTCCGGGACAGGGGACCGGGGAGCTGTTTTTT.

This clonotype was counted a few times. The rearrangement uses TRBV20-1 and TRBJ2-3, with 9 nucleotides matching TRBD1. The length of the CDR3 is 12 residues. Germline loops: CDR1 DFQATT, CDR2 SNEGSKA (reference sequence). This CDR3 is CRGDRGTDTQYF. The DNA for the CDR3 is TGCAGGGGCGACAGGGGGACAGATACGCAGTATTTT.

This clonotype was observed a few times. V usage is TRBV6-2 or TRBV6-3 and J usage is TRBJ2-3, with 7 bases lining up with TRBD2. Germline V lookup: CDR1 MNHEY, CDR2 SVGEGT. The CDR3 covers 16 residues. The V and J ends lost 0 bases and 5 bases, in that order; junction bases with no gene match: 8. The CDR3 DNA reads TGTGCCAGCAGTTACTCGACTAGCAGGAGTGTAGATACGCAGTATTTT. Translated, it gives CASSYSTSRSVDTQYF.

The rearrangement uses TRBV3-1 and TRBJ2-3; no clear D gene. The CDR3 runs 13 residues. Germline-derived CDR1 and CDR2 are LGHDT and YNNKEL (reference sequence). The V end was cut by 4 bases, the J end by 3 bases, with 8 bases between. CDR3 region: CASSPRPTDTQYF. CDR3 nucleotides: TGTGCCAGCAGCCCCAGGCCGACAGATACGCAGTATTTT.

The rearrangement links TRBV15 to TRBJ2-3; 9 bases match TRBD2. Germline CDR1 reads LNHNV; CDR2 reads YYDKDF (reference sequence). The CDR3 is 15 amino acids. After removal of 4 bases from V and 2 bases from J, the junction contained 4 bases not matched to a gene. CDR3 protein: CATSKASGNTDTQYF. In DNA form, the CDR3 reads TGTGCCACCAGCAAAGCTAGCGGGAACACAGATACGCAGTATTTT. Combining the CDR3 with reference TRBV15 and TRBJ2-3 gives the whole variable domain DAMVIQNPRYQVTQFGKPVTLSCSQTLNHNVMYWYQQKSSQAPKLLFHYYDKDFNNEADTPDNFQSRRPNTSFCFLDIRSPGLGDTAMYLCATSKASGNTDTQYFGPGTRLTVL.